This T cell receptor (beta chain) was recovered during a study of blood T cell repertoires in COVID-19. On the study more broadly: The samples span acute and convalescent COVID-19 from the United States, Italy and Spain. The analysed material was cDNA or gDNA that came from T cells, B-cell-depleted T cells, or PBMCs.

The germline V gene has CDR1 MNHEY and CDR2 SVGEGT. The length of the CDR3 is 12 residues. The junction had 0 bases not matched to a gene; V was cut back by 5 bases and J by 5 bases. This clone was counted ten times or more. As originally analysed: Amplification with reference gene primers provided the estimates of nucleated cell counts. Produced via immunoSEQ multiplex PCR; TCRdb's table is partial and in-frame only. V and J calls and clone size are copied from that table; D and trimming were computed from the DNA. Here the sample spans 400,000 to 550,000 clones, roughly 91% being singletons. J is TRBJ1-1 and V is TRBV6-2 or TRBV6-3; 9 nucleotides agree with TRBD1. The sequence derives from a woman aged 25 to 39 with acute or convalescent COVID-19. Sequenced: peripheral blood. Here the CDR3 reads CASSGTGTEAFF. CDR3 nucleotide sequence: TGTGCCAGCAGTGGGACAGGGACTGAAGCTTTCTTT.